Sequencing of this T cell receptor beta chain was carried out in a study of graft-versus-host responses after intestinal transplantation (dated by TCRdb to the early 2020s). Regarding the research as a whole: Multivisceral, liver-intestinal, or isolated intestinal transplants were received by the recipients. Every recipient was given anti-thymocyte globulin induction, followed by about three years of maintenance tacrolimus and steroids. Graft-versus-host and host-versus-graft alloreactive T cell clones were tracked in the graft, circulation and bone marrow after intestinal transplantation using bulk TCR-beta CDR3 sequencing. To identify alloreactive clones, pre-transplant mixed lymphocyte reaction products were sequenced and compared with unstimulated pre-transplant donor and recipient T cells. Of the roughly 24 intestinal transplant recipients enrolled in the cohort, one of whom was a retransplant, 3 patients without pretransplant specimens were excluded. A peak of at least 4% donor T cells among recipient peripheral blood mononuclear cells was the definition used for donor T cell macrochimerism. Instead of going to the commercial service, samples from a few later patients were sequenced in-house on an Illumina MiSeq and processed with MiXCR. Paper-wide results and their limitations: GvH clones turned up in recipient bone marrow, with some appearing earlier in ileal mucosa or blood, a pattern consistent with an intestinal mucosal origin. Early after transplant, declines in HvG clones were associated with peak levels of circulating GvH clones. In patients with donor T cell macrochimerism, the allografts had high GvH to HvG T cell clonal ratios. The conclusions were limited by the relatively low number and heterogeneity of the intestinal transplant patients.

Blood samples were collected up to 4 times in the first month after transplant and then at least monthly when available. A note on this clone: Its antigen is unknown. No much larger clone exists at a distance of one base, and base qualities are not known.

The method was the immunoSEQ multiplex PCR assay. High-throughput TCR-beta CDR3 sequencing of genomic DNA from most patients was performed by Adaptive Biotechnologies. The paper's data handling went like this. TCR sequencing data for more than 15 patients were retrieved from Adaptive's ImmunoSEQ software; three other patients were processed with MiXCR and VDJtools. Because the origin of CDR3 nucleotide sequences shared between donor and recipient could not be assigned, those sequences were removed. Alloreactive clones required at least 2-fold expansion over unstimulated cells and minimum CFSE-low frequency of 0.002% (template counts) or 0.001% (read counts). Clones were considered mappable if detected in sequenced pre-transplant spleen, lymph node, or MLR CFSE-low populations of the donor or recipient. The cumulative frequency of alloreactive clones was calculated as a percentage of all sequences, weighted by copy number. TCRdb's version of the immuneACCESS table is confined to in-frame rearrangements and falls short of the full clone set. An unresolved V gene accounts for under half of the shortfall where checked; the remainder is of unknown origin. V, J and clone size reflect that table, while D and trimming were determined from the DNA. Recorded for this sample are about 97,000 clones; 80% to 95% of them occurred a single time. Together, the top ten hold around 15% of the sample.

Inclusive of the bounding cysteine and phenylalanine, the CDR3 is 15 residues long. Kept here is only the CDR3 DNA, which spans 45 bases and is read in frame from base 1. The V and J genes are TRBV12-2 and TRBJ2-3. TRBV12-2 is given as a pseudogene. The TCR sequence derives from a human patient who received an intestinal transplant, so some T cells may come from the graft donor. This material consisted of PBMCs, taken around 450 days after intestinal transplant. The CDR3 region has the sequence CASRAIGRITDTQYF. The nucleotide sequence is TGTGCAAGTCGCGCCATTGGGCGGATCACAGATACGCAGTATTTT.